A selection of T cell receptor beta chains follows, all from one sample in a study of blood T cell repertoires in COVID-19. Assay used: immunoSEQ multiplex PCR; TCRdb lists only in-frame clones, some missing. The data show some 270,000 clones, with 70% to 90% seen just once and more than 9.5% held by the top ten. Sample: peripheral blood. These receptor sequences come from a woman aged 70-85 years with acute or convalescent COVID-19. Each CDR3 is given with its conserved first and last residue. Each record gives: J gene, V gene, D gene, clone size, CDR3 protein, CDR3 DNA. The D gene is left open where the match is weak. Clone size is given for some rows only: seen once, a few or many times, or a class if the clone is expanded.

J: TRBJ2-3
V: TRBV5-1
D: NA
size: once
CDR3: CASSLRVDTQYF
DNA: TGCGCCAGCAGCCTCAGGGTAGATACGCAGTATTTT

J: TRBJ1-6
V: TRBV7-2
D: TRBD1
size: NA
CDR3: CASSFGTANSPLHF
DNA: TGTGCCAGCAGCTTTGGGACAGCGAATTCACCCCTCCACTTT

J: TRBJ1-4
V: TRBV3-1/TRBV3-2
D: NA
size: NA
CDR3: CASSSSTNEKLFF
DNA: TGTGCCAGCAGCAGCTCAACTAATGAAAAACTGTTTTTT

J: TRBJ2-7
V: TRBV5-5
D: TRBD2
size: NA
CDR3: CASSTITSGVEQYF
DNA: TGTGCCAGCAGTACGATTACTAGCGGGGTTGAGCAGTACTTC

J: TRBJ1-1
V: TRBV5-5
D: NA
size: NA
CDR3: CASSFAGAAFF
DNA: TGTGCCAGCAGCTTTGCGGGAGCAGCTTTCTTT

J: TRBJ1-2
V: TRBV18
D: NA
size: NA
CDR3: CASSRGDNYGYTF
DNA: TGTGCCAGCTCGCGCGGGGACAACTATGGCTACACCTTC

J: TRBJ2-5
V: TRBV6-5
D: TRBD1
size: NA
CDR3: CASTPPGGRETQYF
DNA: TGTGCCAGCACTCCACCAGGGGGTCGGGAGACCCAGTACTTC

J: TRBJ2-3
V: TRBV20-1
D: NA
size: NA
CDR3: CSAGGSDTQYF
DNA: TGCAGTGCCGGGGGATCGGATACGCAGTATTTT

J: TRBJ1-2
V: TRBV18
D: TRBD1
size: NA
CDR3: CASSPQTTGGYGYTF
DNA: TGTGCCAGCTCACCGCAGACGACAGGGGGCTATGGCTACACCTTC

J: TRBJ2-5
V: TRBV2
D: NA
size: NA
CDR3: CASSVEVRQLETQYF
DNA: TGTGCCAGCAGTGTTGAAGTGCGGCAATTGGAGACCCAGTACTTC

J: TRBJ1-1
V: TRBV5-6
D: NA
size: NA
CDR3: CASSLEARRTEAFF
DNA: TGTGCCAGCAGCTTGGAAGCTCGGAGGACTGAAGCTTTCTTT

J: TRBJ2-2
V: TRBV5-1
D: TRBD1
size: NA
CDR3: CASSARTGETGELFF
DNA: TGCGCCAGCAGCGCGAGGACAGGGGAGACCGGGGAGCTGTTTTTT

J: TRBJ2-1
V: TRBV10-1
D: NA
size: NA
CDR3: CARVSRNEQFF
DNA: TGCGCCAGAGTAAGTAGAAATGAGCAGTTCTTC